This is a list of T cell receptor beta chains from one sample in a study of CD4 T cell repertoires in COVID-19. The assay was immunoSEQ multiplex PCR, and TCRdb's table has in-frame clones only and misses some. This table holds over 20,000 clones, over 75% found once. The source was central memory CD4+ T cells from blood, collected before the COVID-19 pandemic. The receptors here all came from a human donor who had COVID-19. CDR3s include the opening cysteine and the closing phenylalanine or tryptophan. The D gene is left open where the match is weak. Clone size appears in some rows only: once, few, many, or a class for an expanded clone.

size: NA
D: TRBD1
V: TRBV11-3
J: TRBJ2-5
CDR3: CASSPQGTGQETQYF
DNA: TGTGCCAGCAGCCCCCAGGGGACAGGGCAAGAGACCCAGTACTTC

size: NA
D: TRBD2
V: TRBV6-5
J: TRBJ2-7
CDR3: CASSPRRESNEQYF
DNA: TGTGCCAGCAGTCCTCGGCGGGAGTCGAACGAGCAGTACTTC

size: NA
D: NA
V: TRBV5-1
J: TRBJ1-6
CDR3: CASSLDTSYNSPLHF
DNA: TGCGCCAGCAGCTTGGACACCTCCTATAATTCACCCCTCCACTTT

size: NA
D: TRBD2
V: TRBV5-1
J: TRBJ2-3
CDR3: CASSSISGMTDTQYF
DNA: TGCGCCAGCAGCTCCATTAGCGGGATGACAGATACGCAGTATTTT

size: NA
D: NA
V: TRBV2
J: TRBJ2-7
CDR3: CASSASMGGEQYF
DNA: TGTGCCAGCAGTGCGAGTATGGGGGGCGAGCAGTACTTC

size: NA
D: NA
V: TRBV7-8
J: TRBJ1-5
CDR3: CASSLPPGWGSNQPQHF
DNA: TGTGCCAGCAGCTTACCCCCAGGGTGGGGCAGCAATCAGCCCCAGCATTTT

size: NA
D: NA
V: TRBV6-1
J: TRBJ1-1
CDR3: CASSEVGGTEAFF
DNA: TGTGCCAGCAGTGAAGTGGGGGGCACTGAAGCTTTCTTT

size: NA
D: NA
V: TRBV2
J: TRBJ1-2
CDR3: CASSEEGYGYTF
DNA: TGTGCCAGCAGTGAGGAGGGCTATGGCTACACCTTC

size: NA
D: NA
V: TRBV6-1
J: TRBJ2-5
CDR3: CASKVGQIQETQYF
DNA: TGTGCCAGCAAGGTGGGGCAGATACAAGAGACCCAGTACTTC

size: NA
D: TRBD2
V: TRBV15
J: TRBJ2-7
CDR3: CATRGAGAYEQYF
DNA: TGTGCCACCAGAGGGGCGGGGGCCTACGAGCAGTACTTC

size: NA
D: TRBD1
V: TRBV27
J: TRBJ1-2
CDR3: CASSFRWGQGRYGYTF
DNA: TGTGCCAGCAGTTTCAGATGGGGACAGGGCCGCTATGGCTACACCTTC

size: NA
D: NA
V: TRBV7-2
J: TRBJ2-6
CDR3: CASSLGRTSGANVLTF
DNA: TGTGCCAGCAGCTTAGGCAGGACTTCTGGGGCCAACGTCCTGACTTTC

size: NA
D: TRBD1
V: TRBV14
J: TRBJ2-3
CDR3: CASSQDSGQGLDTQYF
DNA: TGTGCCAGCAGCCAAGATTCTGGACAGGGATTGGATACGCAGTATTTT

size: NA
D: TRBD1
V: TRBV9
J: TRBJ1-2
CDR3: CASSDTGGQGYTF
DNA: TGTGCCAGCAGCGACACAGGGGGCCAGGGCTACACCTTC

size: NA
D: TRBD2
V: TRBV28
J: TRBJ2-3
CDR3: CASNFGAGGTDTQYF
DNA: TGTGCCAGCAACTTTGGAGCGGGGGGCACAGATACGCAGTATTTT

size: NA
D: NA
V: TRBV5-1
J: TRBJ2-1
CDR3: CASSRASIRDEQFF
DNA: TGCGCCAGCAGCAGGGCTAGCATCCGTGATGAGCAGTTCTTC

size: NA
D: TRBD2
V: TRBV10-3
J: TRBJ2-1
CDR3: CATGLAGAYNEQFF
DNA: TGTGCCACCGGACTAGCGGGGGCTTACAATGAGCAGTTCTTC

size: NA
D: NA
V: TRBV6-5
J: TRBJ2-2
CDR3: CASSRGLGTGELFF
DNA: TGTGCCAGCAGTAGGGGCCTGGGCACCGGGGAGCTGTTTTTT

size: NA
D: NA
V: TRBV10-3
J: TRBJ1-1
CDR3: CAIRGFGDTEAFF
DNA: TGTGCCATCAGGGGGTTCGGGGACACTGAAGCTTTCTTT

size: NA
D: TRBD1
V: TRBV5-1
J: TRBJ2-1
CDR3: CASSQGQGSYNEQFF
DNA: TGCGCCAGCAGCCAGGGACAGGGGTCCTACAATGAGCAGTTCTTC

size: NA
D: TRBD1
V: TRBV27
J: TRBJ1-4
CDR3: CASSPPTGTGGKLFF
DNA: TGTGCCAGCAGCCCCCCAACCGGGACAGGGGGAAAACTGTTTTTT

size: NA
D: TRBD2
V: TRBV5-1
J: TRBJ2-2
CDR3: CASSPGTSGRTGELFF
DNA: TGCGCCAGCAGCCCCGGGACTAGCGGTAGGACCGGGGAGCTGTTTTTT

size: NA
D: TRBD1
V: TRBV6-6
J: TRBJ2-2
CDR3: CASSAPDRGRGGELFF
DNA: TGTGCCAGCAGTGCTCCTGACAGGGGCAGGGGCGGGGAGCTGTTTTTT

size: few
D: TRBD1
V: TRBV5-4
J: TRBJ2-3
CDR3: CASSLATLGTGVEYF
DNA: TGTGCCAGCAGCTTGGCAACGTTGGGGACAGGGGTAGAGTATTTT

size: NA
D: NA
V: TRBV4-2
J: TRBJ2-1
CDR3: CASSQDLGGPYNEQFF
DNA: TGTGCCAGCAGCCAAGATTTAGGGGGACCCTACAATGAGCAGTTCTTC

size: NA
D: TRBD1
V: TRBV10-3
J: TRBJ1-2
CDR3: CAISLDRTLVSGYTF
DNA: TGTGCCATCAGTCTGGACAGGACCCTCGTGAGTGGCTACACCTTC

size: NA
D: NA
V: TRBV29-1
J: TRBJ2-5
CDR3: CSVEGGPQTQYF
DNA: TGCAGCGTTGAAGGCGGGCCTCAGACCCAGTACTTC

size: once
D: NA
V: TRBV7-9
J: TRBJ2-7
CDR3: CASSLEETGNSYEQYF
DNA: TGTGCCAGCAGCTTAGAGGAGACAGGCAACTCCTACGAGCAGTACTTC

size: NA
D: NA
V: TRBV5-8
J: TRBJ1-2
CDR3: CASSSRAGVGYTF
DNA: TGTGCCAGCAGCAGCAGGGCCGGTGTGGGCTACACCTTC

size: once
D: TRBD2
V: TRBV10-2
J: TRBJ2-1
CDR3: CASSVERGINEQFF
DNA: TGCGCCAGCAGTGTGGAGCGGGGGATCAATGAGCAGTTCTTC

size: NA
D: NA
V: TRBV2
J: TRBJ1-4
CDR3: CASSGARAINEKLFF
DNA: TGTGCCAGCAGTGGAGCCCGCGCAATAAATGAAAAACTGTTTTTT

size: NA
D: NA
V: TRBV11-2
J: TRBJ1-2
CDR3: CASSLGKTAGGYTF
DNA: TGTGCCAGCAGCTTAGGCAAAACAGCCGGTGGCTACACCTTC

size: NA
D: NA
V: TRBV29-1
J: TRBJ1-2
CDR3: CSVDQGSGYTF
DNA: TGCAGCGTTGATCAGGGTTCTGGCTACACCTTC

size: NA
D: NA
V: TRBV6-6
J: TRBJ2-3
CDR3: CASSLDPGQGTDTQYF
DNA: TGTGCCAGCAGTTTGGACCCAGGTCAGGGGACAGATACGCAGTATTTT

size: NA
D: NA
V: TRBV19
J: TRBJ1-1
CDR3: CASSITGLTEAFF
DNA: TGTGCCAGTAGTATTACAGGGCTCACTGAAGCTTTCTTT

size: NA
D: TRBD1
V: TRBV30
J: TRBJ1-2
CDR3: CAWSVFGQGAQGYTF
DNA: TGTGCCTGGAGTGTTTTCGGACAGGGGGCACAGGGCTACACCTTC

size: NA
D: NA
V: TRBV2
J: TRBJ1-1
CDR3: CASSRETGENTEAFF
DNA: TGTGCCAGCAGTAGAGAGACAGGAGAAAACACTGAAGCTTTCTTT

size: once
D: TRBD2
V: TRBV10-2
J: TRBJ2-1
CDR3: CASSDTGGSYNEQFF
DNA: TGCGCCAGCAGTGATACGGGGGGCTCCTACAATGAGCAGTTCTTC

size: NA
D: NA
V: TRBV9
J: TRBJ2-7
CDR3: CASSVGRGGLYEQYF
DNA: TGTGCCAGCAGCGTAGGTAGGGGGGGACTCTACGAGCAGTACTTC

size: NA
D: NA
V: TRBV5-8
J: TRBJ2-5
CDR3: CASSLGGQQTQYF
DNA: TGTGCCAGCAGCTTAGGAGGGCAACAGACCCAGTACTTC

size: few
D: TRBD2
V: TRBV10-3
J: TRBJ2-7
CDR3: CAIRTGTTTYEQYF
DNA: TGTGCCATCAGGACCGGGACTACTACCTACGAGCAGTACTTC

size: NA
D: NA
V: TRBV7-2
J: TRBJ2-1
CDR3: CASSLDIALNEQFF
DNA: TGTGCCAGCAGCTTAGATATAGCGTTGAATGAGCAGTTCTTC

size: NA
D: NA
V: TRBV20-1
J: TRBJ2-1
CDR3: CSARRNEQFF
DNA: TGCAGTGCTAGGAGGAATGAGCAGTTCTTC

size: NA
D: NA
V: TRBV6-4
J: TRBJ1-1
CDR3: CASSDEGPREAFF
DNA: TGTGCCAGCAGTGACGAGGGCCCCCGCGAAGCTTTCTTT

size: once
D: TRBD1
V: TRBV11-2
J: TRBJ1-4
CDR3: CASSQNPGTGVHEKLFF
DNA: TGTGCCAGCAGCCAAAATCCCGGGACAGGGGTTCACGAAAAACTGTTTTTT

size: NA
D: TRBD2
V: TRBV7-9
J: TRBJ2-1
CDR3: CASSLLFSGGPNNEQFF
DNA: TGTGCCAGCAGCTTATTGTTTTCGGGAGGGCCGAACAATGAGCAGTTCTTC

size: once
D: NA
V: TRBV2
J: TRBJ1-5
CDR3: CASSEFPNQPQHF
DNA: TGTGCCAGCAGTGAATTCCCAAATCAGCCCCAGCATTTT

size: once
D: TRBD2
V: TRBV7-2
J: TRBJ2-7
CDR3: CASSLGPGLAAHEQYF
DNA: TGTGCCAGCAGCTTAGGGCCGGGACTAGCGGCCCACGAGCAGTACTTC

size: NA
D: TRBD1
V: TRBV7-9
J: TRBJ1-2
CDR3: CASHRGESYGYTF
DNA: TGTGCCAGCCACAGGGGTGAGAGCTATGGCTACACCTTC

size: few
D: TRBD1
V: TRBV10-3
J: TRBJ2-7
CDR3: CAISEGDRMTYEQYF
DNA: TGTGCCATCAGTGAAGGGGACAGGATGACCTACGAGCAGTACTTC

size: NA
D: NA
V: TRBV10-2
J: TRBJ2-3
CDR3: CASSEAWTVRATDTQYF
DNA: TGCGCCAGCAGTGAGGCTTGGACAGTCAGGGCCACAGATACGCAGTATTTT

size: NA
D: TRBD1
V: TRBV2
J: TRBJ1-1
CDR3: CASGTGGRTEAFF
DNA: TGTGCCAGTGGGACAGGGGGTCGCACTGAAGCTTTCTTT

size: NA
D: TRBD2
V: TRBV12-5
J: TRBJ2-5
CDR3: CASGLPGTSGQETQYF
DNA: TGTGCTAGTGGTTTGCCCGGGACTAGCGGCCAAGAGACCCAGTACTTC

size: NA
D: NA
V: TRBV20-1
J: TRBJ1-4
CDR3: CSAYINEKLFF
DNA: TGCAGTGCTTACATAAATGAAAAACTGTTTTTT

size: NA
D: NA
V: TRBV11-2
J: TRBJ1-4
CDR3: CASSSLGANEKLFF
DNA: TGTGCCAGCAGCTCTCTAGGTGCTAATGAAAAACTGTTTTTT

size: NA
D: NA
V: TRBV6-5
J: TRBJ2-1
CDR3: CASTPHRVNNEQFF
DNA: TGTGCCAGCACCCCCCACAGGGTAAACAATGAGCAGTTCTTC

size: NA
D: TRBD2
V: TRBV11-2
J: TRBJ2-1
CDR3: CASSSHAGVGEQFF
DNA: TGTGCCAGCAGCTCCCACGCGGGAGTGGGTGAGCAGTTCTTC

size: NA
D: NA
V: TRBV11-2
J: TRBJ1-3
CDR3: CASSSTGSGNTIYF
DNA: TGTGCCAGCAGCTCAACAGGATCTGGAAACACCATATATTTT

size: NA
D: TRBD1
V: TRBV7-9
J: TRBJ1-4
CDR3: CASSSAGGINEKLFF
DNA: TGTGCCAGCAGCTCAGCAGGGGGCATTAATGAAAAACTGTTTTTT